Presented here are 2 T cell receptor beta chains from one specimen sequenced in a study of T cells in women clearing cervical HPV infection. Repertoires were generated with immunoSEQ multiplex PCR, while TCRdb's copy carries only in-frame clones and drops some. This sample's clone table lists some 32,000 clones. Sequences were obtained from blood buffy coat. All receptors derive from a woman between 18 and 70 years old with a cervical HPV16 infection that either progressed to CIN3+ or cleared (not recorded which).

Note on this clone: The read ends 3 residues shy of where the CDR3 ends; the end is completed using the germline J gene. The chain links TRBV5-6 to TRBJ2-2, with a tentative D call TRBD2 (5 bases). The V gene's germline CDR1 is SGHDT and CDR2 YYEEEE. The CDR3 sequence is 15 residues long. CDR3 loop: CASSYRTVDVEKLFF. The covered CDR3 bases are TGTGCCAGCAGCTACCGGACTGTTGATGTCGAAAAG.

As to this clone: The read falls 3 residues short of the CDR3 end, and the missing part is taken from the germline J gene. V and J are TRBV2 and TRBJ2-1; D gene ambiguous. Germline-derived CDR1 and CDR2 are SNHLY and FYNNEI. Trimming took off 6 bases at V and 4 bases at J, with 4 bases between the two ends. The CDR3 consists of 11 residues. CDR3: CASSLYNEQFF. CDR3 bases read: TGTGCCAGCAGCCTATACAATGAG.